This TCR beta chain was observed in a study of cytomegalovirus exposure and HLA in healthy donors. Study-level results: A later analysis appeared to link common viral pathogens to several of the most significant clusters.

As regards this clone: What it binds is not known.

PCR primers comprised 60 Vbeta and 13 Jbeta primers. Method: immunoSEQ multiplex PCR; TCRdb's copy keeps in-frame clones and lacks some. In the table there are around 150,000 clones, 80% of which are singletons. V lost 3 bases and J lost 4; bases outside the gene matches: 10. CDR3 length equals 15 residues. Per germline, CDR1 SQVTM and CDR2 ANQGSEA. The receptor was derived from a man in his thirties or forties in good health and CMV-seronegative. The source material was PBMCs. V usage is TRBV29-1 and J usage is TRBJ1-1; 8 bases fit TRBD1. The CDR3: CSVEAQGAMATEAFF. CDR3 in DNA: TGCAGCGTTGAGGCCCAGGGGGCTATGGCCACTGAAGCTTTCTTT.